This T cell receptor (beta chain) was retrieved from a study of blood T cell repertoires in COVID-19. About the study: Acute and convalescent COVID-19 specimens originated in the United States, Italy and Spain. PBMCs, B-cell-depleted T cells, or T cells were the source of the cDNA or gDNA that made up the material.

Authors' data handling: Amplification from reference gene primers served as the basis for estimated nucleated cell counts. Profiled with immunoSEQ multiplex PCR; TCRdb holds only in-frame clones, not every one. Clone size and the V and J calls come from that table; the DNA yielded D and trimming. The sample has roughly 140,000 clones; about four fifths are singletons. This clonotype originated in a human donor with acute or convalescent COVID-19. The donor label of this sample is uncertain. The source material was peripheral blood.

CDR3 residues: CASRVTGVGSPLHF. The CDR3 nucleotides read TGTGCCAGCAGGGTTACAGGGGTGGGATCACCCCTCCACTTT. V and J are TRBV27 and TRBJ1-6; 7 bases align to TRBD1. The CDR3 totals 14 residues. CDR1 is MNHEY and CDR2 is SMNVEV in the germline V gene (reference sequence). The J segment lost 10 bases and the V segment lost 6 bases, leaving 9 bases of the junction unmatched.